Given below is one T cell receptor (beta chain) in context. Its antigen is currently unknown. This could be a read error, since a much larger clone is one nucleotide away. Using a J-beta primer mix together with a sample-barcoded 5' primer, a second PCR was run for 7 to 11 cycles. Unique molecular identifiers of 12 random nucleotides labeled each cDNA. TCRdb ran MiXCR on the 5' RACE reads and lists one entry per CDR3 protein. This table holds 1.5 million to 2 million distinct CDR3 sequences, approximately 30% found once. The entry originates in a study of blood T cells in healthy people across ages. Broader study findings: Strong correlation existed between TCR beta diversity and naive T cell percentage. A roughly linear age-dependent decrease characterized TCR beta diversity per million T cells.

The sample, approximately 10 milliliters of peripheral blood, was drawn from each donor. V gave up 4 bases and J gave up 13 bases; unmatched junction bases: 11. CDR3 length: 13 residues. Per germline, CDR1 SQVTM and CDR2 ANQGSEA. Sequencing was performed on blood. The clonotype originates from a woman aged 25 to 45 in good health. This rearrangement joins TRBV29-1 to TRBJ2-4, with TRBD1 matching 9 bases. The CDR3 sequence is CSVGGQGGWEQYF. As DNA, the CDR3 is TGCAGCGTTGGGGGACAGGGAGGTTGGGAGCAGTACTTC.